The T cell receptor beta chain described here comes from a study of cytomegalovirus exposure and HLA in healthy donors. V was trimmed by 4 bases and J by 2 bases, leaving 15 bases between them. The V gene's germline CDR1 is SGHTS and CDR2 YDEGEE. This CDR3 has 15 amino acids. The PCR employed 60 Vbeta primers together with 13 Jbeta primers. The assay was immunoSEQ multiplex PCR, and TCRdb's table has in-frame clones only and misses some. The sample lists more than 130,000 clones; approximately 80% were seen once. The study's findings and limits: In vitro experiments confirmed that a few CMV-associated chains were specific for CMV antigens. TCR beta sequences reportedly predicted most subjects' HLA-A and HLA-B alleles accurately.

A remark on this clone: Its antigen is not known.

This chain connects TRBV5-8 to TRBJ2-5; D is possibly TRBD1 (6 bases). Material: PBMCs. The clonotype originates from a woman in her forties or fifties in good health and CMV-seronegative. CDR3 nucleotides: TGTGCCAGCAGCCGAGGGGACACGGGGCAAGAGACCCAGTACTTC. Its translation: CASSRGDTGQETQYF.